Following are 27 T cell receptor beta chains from one sample sequenced in a study of blood T cell repertoires in COVID-19. Generated by immunoSEQ multiplex PCR, the TCRdb table keeps only in-frame clones and is missing some. The data contain about 180,000 clones, roughly 84% of them singletons. What was sequenced was PBMCs or T cells enriched from blood (not recorded which). The origin of the receptors is a man aged 50-59 years who had recovered from COVID-19.

This chain's CDR3 is CASSHGTSGGSPYEQYF. CDR3 nucleotides: TGTGCCAGCAGCCATGGTACTTCAGGGGGCTCCCCTTACGAGCAGTACTTC. V usage is TRBV3-1 (or the pseudogene TRBV3-2) and J usage is TRBJ2-7; 8 nucleotides line up with TRBD1. The CDR3 contains 17 residues. Unmatched junction bases numbered 14, after V lost 3 bases and J lost 4 bases. CDR1 is LGHDT, CDR2 YNNKEL, per germline (reference sequence).

The chain uses TRBV12-3 or TRBV12-4 and TRBJ1-1; TRBD1 might be the D (6 bases). Trimming stripped 8 bases from V and 7 bases from J, with 14 bases between. The CDR3 contains 12 residues. The CDR3 spells CASRTWDIEAFF. CDR3 nucleotides: TGTGCCAGCCGTACATGGGACATTGAAGCTTTCTTT.

The chain is built from TRBV9 and TRBJ1-4; the D gene is possibly TRBD1 (5 bases). Germline-derived CDR1 and CDR2 are SGDLS and YYNGEE. The CDR3 has 17 residues. Trimming left V 0 bases short and J 3 bases short, with 15 bases between. The CDR3 DNA reads as TGTGCCAGCAGCGTAGGGCGCAGGGTAGGGCCTAATGAAAAACTGTTTTTT. The encoded protein is CASSVGRRVGPNEKLFF. The variable domain in full, with the rest retrieved from reference TRBV9 and TRBJ1-4, is DSGVTQTPKHLITATGQRVTLRCSPRSGDLSVYWYQQSLDQGLQFLIQYYNGEERAKGNILERFSAQQFPDLHSELNLSSLELGDSALYFCASSVGRRVGPNEKLFFGSGTQLSVL.

The rearrangement uses TRBV4-1 and TRBJ2-7, with a weak D call TRBD1 (6 bases). Trimming left V 4 bases short and J 3 bases short, with 13 bases between. CDR3 length: 14 residues. Germline V gene data show CDR1 as MGHRA and CDR2 as YSYEKL. The CDR3 sequence is CASSPGTLIYEQYF. CDR3 DNA: TGCGCCAGCAGCCCCGGGACATTAATCTACGAGCAGTACTTC.

This chain links TRBV6-6 with TRBJ1-5; 11 nucleotides match TRBD1. The germline CDR1 and CDR2 sequences are MNHNY and SVGAGI (reference sequence). The CDR3 totals 15 residues. Trimming took 9 bases from V and 2 from J; bases not matched to a gene: 6. The CDR3 spells CASEDRGRGNQPQHF. Here the CDR3 DNA reads TGTGCCAGTGAGGACAGGGGGCGAGGCAATCAGCCCCAGCATTTT.

The J gene is TRBJ1-1, the V gene TRBV7-3, with no clear D. In germline, CDR1 is SGHTA, CDR2 FQGTGA. CDR3 size: 13 residues. Trimming cost V 6 bases and J 0 bases, with 8 bases left between them. CDR3 protein: CASSPDMNTEAFF. The CDR3 coding sequence is TGTGCCAGCAGTCCAGATATGAACACTGAAGCTTTCTTT.

J is TRBJ1-1 and V is TRBV5-1; D is perhaps TRBD1 (6 bases). V lost 5 bases and J 0 bases, leaving 11 bases between the germline ends. Germline V gene data show CDR1 as SGHRS and CDR2 as YFSETQ. There are 14 residues in the CDR3. The CDR3 reads CASRNRAMNTEAFF. CDR3 coding DNA: TGCGCCAGCAGAAACAGGGCAATGAACACTGAAGCTTTCTTT.

The chain joins TRBV4-2 to TRBJ1-2, with unresolved D. CDR3 size: 21 residues. With 4 bases removed from V and 0 bases from J, the gap between germline ends came to 30 bases. Looked up from germline, CDR1 is LGHNA and CDR2 is YNFKEQ. The CDR3 bases are TGTGCCAGCAGCCGCCGGTTCTCGGTTGGCGGGCAGGCGAGAGCTAACTATGGCTACACCTTC. Amino acids: CASSRRFSVGGQARANYGYTF.

This clone was seen only once. The rearrangement links TRBV28 to TRBJ1-2, with D possibly TRBD1 on 6 matching bases. The CDR3 extends over 14 amino acids. Germline loops: CDR1 MDHEN, CDR2 SYDVKM. V was trimmed by 1 base and J by 4 bases, leaving 10 bases between them. The CDR3 DNA sequence: TGTGCCAGCAGTTTATTGTCAGGGGTCTATGGCTACACCTTC. Protein: CASSLLSGVYGYTF.

With regard to this clone: At one of its ends the junction is not consistent with the germline gene, which may arise from a read error. The same CDR3 is also encoded by other DNA sequences in this sample. The rearrangement uses TRBV11-2 and TRBJ2-7, with a weak D call TRBD1 (5 bases). CDR1 and CDR2 (germline): SGHAT, FQNNGV. There are 11 residues in the CDR3. The CDR3 is CASSYGDTGNF. The CDR3 bases are TGTGCCAGCAGCTATGGGGATACAGGTAACTTT.

The rearrangement links TRBV11-3 to TRBJ2-2, with 8 bases lining up with TRBD1. The germline gives CDR1 SGHNT, CDR2 YENEEA. Trimming at V came to 5 bases and at J to 1 base, leaving 15 bases not matched to a gene. The length of the CDR3 is 19 residues. The CDR3 bases are TGTGCCAGCAGCACCGGGACAGGTTTTGTTGGCGTGAACACCGGGGAGCTGTTTTTT. Residues: CASSTGTGFVGVNTGELFF.

The V gene is TRBV9, the J gene TRBJ1-1, with D tentatively TRBD1 (5 bases). Trimming took 1 base from V and 3 from J, leaving 10 bases between them. Germline CDR1 is SGDLS and CDR2 is YYNGEE. The CDR3 extends over 14 amino acids. CDR3 amino acids: CASSVQGGDTEAFF. The CDR3 coding sequence is TGTGCCAGCAGCGTACAGGGCGGAGACACTGAAGCTTTCTTT.

The chain recombines TRBV7-9 with TRBJ2-4; TRBD2 might be the D (6 bases). Deletions cut 2 bases from V and 9 bases from J, with 14 bases between. Per the germline V gene, CDR1 is SEHNR and CDR2 is FQNEAQ (reference sequence). The CDR3 contains 14 residues. The CDR3 is CASSLLGGGGIQYF. CDR3 nucleotide sequence: TGTGCCAGCAGCTTACTCGGGGGAGGTGGCATTCAGTACTTC.

The chain employs TRBV10-3 and TRBJ2-7; 7 bases map to TRBD1. This CDR3 has 11 residues. Trimming removed 10 bases from V and 3 bases from J; junction bases left unmatched: 3. The germline gives CDR1 ENHRY, CDR2 SYGVKD. The DNA for the CDR3 is TGTGCCACCGGGGACAGCTACGAGCAGTACTTC. Translated: CATGDSYEQYF.

This chain connects TRBV3-1 (or the pseudogene TRBV3-2) to TRBJ2-5; weak D call: TRBD2 (5 bases). The V end lost 0 bases, the J end lost 0 bases, and 8 bases lay between the germline ends. Germline CDR1 and CDR2: LGHDT and YNNKEL (reference sequence). The CDR3 loop spans 15 amino acids. CDR3 DNA: TGTGCCAGCAGCCAAGATTGGCGGGACCAAGAGACCCAGTACTTC. It codes for CASSQDWRDQETQYF.

The chain combines TRBV6-4 with TRBJ2-5, with 12 bases that match TRBD2. J lost 3 bases, V lost 5 bases, and 1 base had no gene match. Germline CDR1 and CDR2: MRHNA and SNTAGT. The CDR3 contains 14 residues. CDR3 region: CASSSSGGEETQYF. The CDR3 DNA reads TGTGCCAGCAGTTCTAGCGGGGGGGAAGAGACCCAGTACTTC.

This chain links TRBV6-5 with TRBJ1-6; the match to TRBD1 covers 8 bases. This CDR3 is built from 14 residues. The germline V gene has CDR1 MNHEY and CDR2 SVGAGI. With 6 bases clipped from V and 14 bases from J, the junction kept 12 bases outside the gene matches. The chain's CDR3 is CASRGTGPVWTLHF. The CDR3, as DNA: TGTGCCAGCAGGGGGACAGGTCCCGTTTGGACCCTCCACTTT.

The genes are TRBV2 and TRBJ1-4; D ambiguous. The CDR3 length is 17 residues. The V gene's germline CDR1 is SNHLY and CDR2 FYNNEI. Trimming took off 2 bases at V and 0 bases at J, with 13 bases between the two ends. The CDR3 DNA follows: TGTGCCAGCAGTGAATACAGTTCATTGACAACTAATGAAAAACTGTTTTTT. It translates to CASSEYSSLTTNEKLFF. Combining the CDR3 with reference TRBV2 and TRBJ1-4 gives the whole variable domain EPEVTQTPSHQVTQMGQEVILRCVPISNHLYFYWYRQILGQKVEFLVSFYNNEISEKSEIFDDQFSVERPDGSNFTLKIRSTKLEDSAMYFCASSEYSSLTTNEKLFFGSGTQLSVL.

The J gene is TRBJ2-5, the V gene TRBV12-3 or TRBV12-4; TRBD2 might be the D (6 bases). The CDR3 has 13 residues. Between the trimmed V and J ends, which lost 3 bases and 2 bases, there was a span of 7 bases. The CDR3 sequence is CASSFSGQETQYF. In DNA, the CDR3 is TGTGCCAGCAGTTTTAGCGGACAAGAGACCCAGTACTTC.

This chain joins TRBV6-5 and TRBJ2-1; tentatively, D is TRBD2 (5 bases). This CDR3 is built from 13 residues. The germline gives CDR1 MNHEY, CDR2 SVGAGI. The ends were cut back, 7 bases at V and 7 bases at J, with 14 bases in the middle. In DNA, the CDR3 is TGTGCCAGCAACGTCGTAGCGCGGAATGAGCAGTTCTTC. The encoded protein is CASNVVARNEQFF.

The chain couples TRBV12-3 or TRBV12-4 to TRBJ1-2; 8 bases map to TRBD1. This CDR3 contains 13 residues. After removal of 5 bases from V and 6 bases from J, the junction contained 5 bases not matched to a gene. In nucleotides, the CDR3 is TGTGCCAGCAGTCACGGGACAGGCGATGGCTACACCTTC. It codes for CASSHGTGDGYTF.

The rearrangement uses TRBV6-6 and TRBJ2-7; the D gene is possibly TRBD1 (5 bases). The germline gives CDR1 MNHNY, CDR2 SVGAGI (reference sequence). The CDR3 has 14 amino acids. V lost 6 bases to trimming and J lost 4 bases, with 16 bases between them. CDR3 residues: CASRSTGDRYEQYF. The CDR3 coding sequence is TGTGCCAGCAGATCAACAGGTGACCGTTACGAGCAGTACTTC.

The rearrangement links TRBV27 to TRBJ1-2, with 8 bases identical to TRBD1. After removal of 6 bases from V and 8 bases from J, the junction contained 8 bases not matched to a gene. CDR1 is MNHEY and CDR2 is SMNVEV in the germline V gene (reference sequence). CDR3 length: 13 amino acids. In nucleotides, the CDR3 is TGTGCCAGCAGCTCGCCAGGGGGCCGGGGCTACACCTTC. It translates to CASSSPGGRGYTF.

The J gene is TRBJ2-2, the V gene TRBV7-6; D unresolved. Deletions cut 1 base from V and 6 bases from J, with 9 bases between. Germline CDR1 reads SGHVS; CDR2 reads FNYEAQ. CDR3 size: 14 residues. CDR3 sequence (DNA): TGTGCCAGCAGCTTAGACTTGCACCCCGGGGAGCTGTTTTTT. It specifies CASSLDLHPGELFF.

J is TRBJ1-6 and V is TRBV18, with TRBD1 matching 8 bases. The CDR3 covers 16 residues. After removal of 3 bases from V and 5 bases from J, the junction contained 6 bases not matched to a gene. Germline values: CDR1 KGHSH, CDR2 LQKENI. In DNA form, the CDR3 reads TGTGCCAGCTCACCTCTTTCGGGACAGGATAATTCACCCCTCCACTTT. As protein: CASSPLSGQDNSPLHF.

The CDR3 loop is CASSPGRGTGNTIYF. CDR3 bases: TGTGCCAGCAGCCCAGGGAGGGGAACTGGAAACACCATATATTTT. V and J are TRBV5-4 and TRBJ1-3; a weak D match, TRBD1 (5 bases). The V end was cut by 4 bases, the J end by 2 bases, with 13 bases between. The germline V gene has CDR1 SGHNT and CDR2 YYREEE (reference sequence). The CDR3 sequence is 15 residues long.

This rearrangement joins TRBV1 to TRBJ2-7; TRBD1, as called in the table, went unchecked against the DNA. TRBV1 is reported as a pseudogene. The CDR3 extends over 15 amino acids. In DNA, the CDR3 is TGCACCAGCAGCCAACCCCCGCAGGGGAATTACGAGCAGTACTTC. Its translation is CTSSQPPQGNYEQYF.